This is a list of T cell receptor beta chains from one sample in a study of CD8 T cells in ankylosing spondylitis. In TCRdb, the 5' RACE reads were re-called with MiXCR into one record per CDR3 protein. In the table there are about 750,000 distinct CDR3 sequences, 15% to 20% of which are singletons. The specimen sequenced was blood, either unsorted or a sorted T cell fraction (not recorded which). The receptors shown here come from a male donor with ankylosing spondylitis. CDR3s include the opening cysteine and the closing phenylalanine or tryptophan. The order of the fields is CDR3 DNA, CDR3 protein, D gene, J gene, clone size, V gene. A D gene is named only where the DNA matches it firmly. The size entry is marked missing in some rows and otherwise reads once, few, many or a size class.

CDR3nt: TGTGCCAGCAGTTCCCAGTTTGGGCGAGTTAATTCACCCCTCCACTTT; CDR3aa: CASSSQFGRVNSPLHF; d_gene: -; j_gene: TRBJ1-6; abundance: -; v_gene: TRBV5-6
CDR3nt: TGTGCCAGCAGTCCGGGACAGGGGGGTTCCTACGAGCAGTACTTC; CDR3aa: CASSPGQGGSYEQYF; d_gene: TRBD1; j_gene: TRBJ2-7; abundance: many; v_gene: TRBV12-3/TRBV12-4
CDR3nt: TGTGCCATCAGTGAGTCAGGTATTGGCGGCCTCTACAATGAGCAGTTCTTC; CDR3aa: CAISESGIGGLYNEQFF; d_gene: -; j_gene: TRBJ2-1; abundance: -; v_gene: TRBV10-3
CDR3nt: TGCGCCAGCAGTCAAATCAGGCAGGGGCTTCCTCCCCTCCACTTT; CDR3aa: CASSQIRQGLPPLHF; d_gene: -; j_gene: TRBJ1-6; abundance: few; v_gene: TRBV23-1
CDR3nt: TGTGCCATCTGGGAGGGGCGTTCGGATCAGCCCCAGCATTTT; CDR3aa: CAIWEGRSDQPQHF; d_gene: -; j_gene: TRBJ1-5; abundance: few; v_gene: TRBV10-3
CDR3nt: TGTGCCAGCAGCTTAACTATTGCGTCGGGAACTGCTGAAGCTTTCTTT; CDR3aa: CASSLTIASGTAEAFF; d_gene: -; j_gene: TRBJ1-1; abundance: few; v_gene: TRBV7-3
CDR3nt: TGTGCCAGCAGCAAAAGAGTAGCGGGAGGGCTGAGCTCCTACAATGAGCAGTTCTTC; CDR3aa: CASSKRVAGGLSSYNEQFF; d_gene: -; j_gene: TRBJ2-1; abundance: -; v_gene: TRBV21-1
CDR3nt: TGCAGCGTTGCCGCCGGGGGCGGGATTTACAATGAGCAGTTCTTC; CDR3aa: CSVAAGGGIYNEQFF; d_gene: -; j_gene: TRBJ2-1; abundance: -; v_gene: TRBV29-1
CDR3nt: TGCAGTGCTAGGGGAACCTACGAGCAGTACTTC; CDR3aa: CSARGTYEQYF; d_gene: -; j_gene: TRBJ2-7; abundance: -; v_gene: TRBV20-1
CDR3nt: TGCAGTGCTAGAACAAGGCCGGGACAGGGAGTGTACGAGCAGTACTTC; CDR3aa: CSARTRPGQGVYEQYF; d_gene: TRBD1; j_gene: TRBJ2-7; abundance: -; v_gene: TRBV20-1
CDR3nt: TGTGCCAGCACCATAGTAGGAATGGAGACCCAGTACTTC; CDR3aa: CASTIVGMETQYF; d_gene: -; j_gene: TRBJ2-5; abundance: many; v_gene: TRBV12-3/TRBV12-4
CDR3nt: TGTGCCAGTGGATGGGGGATGGAGCCCCAGCATTTT; CDR3aa: CASGWGMEPQHF; d_gene: -; j_gene: TRBJ1-5; abundance: -; v_gene: TRBV2
CDR3nt: TGCGCCAGCATTGGGACGGTTGGCGGGAGCTCCGAGCAGTACTTC; CDR3aa: CASIGTVGGSSEQYF; d_gene: TRBD2; j_gene: TRBJ2-7; abundance: few; v_gene: TRBV5-1
CDR3nt: TGTGCCAGCAGCTTAGTAGGACATCAAAAGGACATGGGCCGGACCAATGAGCAGTTCTTC; CDR3aa: CASSLVGHQKDMGRTNEQFF; d_gene: -; j_gene: TRBJ2-1; abundance: -; v_gene: TRBV11-2
CDR3nt: TGTGCCAGCAGACAGGGGCTCCAAGAGACCCAGTACTTC; CDR3aa: CASRQGLQETQYF; d_gene: TRBD1; j_gene: TRBJ2-5; abundance: few; v_gene: TRBV27
CDR3nt: TGCAGTGCTAGAGACTCCTTGTCCAATGAGCAGTTCTTC; CDR3aa: CSARDSLSNEQFF; d_gene: -; j_gene: TRBJ2-1; abundance: -; v_gene: TRBV20-1
CDR3nt: TGTGCCAGCAGCTTAGCTATAAGGGGGAGTGAGCAGTTCTTC; CDR3aa: CASSLAIRGSEQFF; d_gene: -; j_gene: TRBJ2-1; abundance: few; v_gene: TRBV7-2
CDR3nt: TGTGCCAGTAGTATGAAGAGCGGGGCTTTCCACGAGCAGTACTTC; CDR3aa: CASSMKSGAFHEQYF; d_gene: TRBD2; j_gene: TRBJ2-7; abundance: -; v_gene: TRBV19
CDR3nt: TGTGCCACCAGCTCGGGAGAACGCGCGGGTGGCTACACCTTC; CDR3aa: CATSSGERAGGYTF; d_gene: -; j_gene: TRBJ1-2; abundance: -; v_gene: TRBV15
CDR3nt: TGTGCCAGCAGTTTAGCGGCCCAAACAGGGCTAGCGGGAGCCCGGGCGGAGCAGTACTTC; CDR3aa: CASSLAAQTGLAGARAEQYF; d_gene: TRBD2; j_gene: TRBJ2-7; abundance: -; v_gene: TRBV12-3/TRBV12-4
CDR3nt: TGCAGTGCTCCCGCGGTGTCGGGAACGCTTACCTACAATGAGCAGTTCTTC; CDR3aa: CSAPAVSGTLTYNEQFF; d_gene: -; j_gene: TRBJ2-1; abundance: -; v_gene: TRBV20-1
CDR3nt: TGTGCCAGCAGGGTTAGCGGGAGACCCTACGAGCAGTACTTC; CDR3aa: CASRVSGRPYEQYF; d_gene: TRBD2; j_gene: TRBJ2-7; abundance: few; v_gene: TRBV27
CDR3nt: TGCGCCAGCAGTCAGGGTTCCGACGCTGAAGCTTTCTTT; CDR3aa: CASSQGSDAEAFF; d_gene: -; j_gene: TRBJ1-1; abundance: few; v_gene: TRBV5-1
CDR3nt: TGTGCCAGCAGCTTTTCTAAGATCGGGGCGGCCGAATCCTACGAGCAGTACTTC; CDR3aa: CASSFSKIGAAESYEQYF; d_gene: -; j_gene: TRBJ2-7; abundance: -; v_gene: TRBV7-6
CDR3nt: TGCGCCAGCAAGGAACTCTCTGGGGCCAACGTCCTGACTTTC; CDR3aa: CASKELSGANVLTF; d_gene: -; j_gene: TRBJ2-6; abundance: few; v_gene: TRBV5-1
CDR3nt: TGTGCCAGCAGTCCCTGGGACAGACCTGAAGCTTTCTTT; CDR3aa: CASSPWDRPEAFF; d_gene: TRBD1; j_gene: TRBJ1-1; abundance: -; v_gene: TRBV12-3/TRBV12-4
CDR3nt: TGTGCCACCAGTGACGCGACTAGCGGGAGGGCGAATGAGCAGTTCTTC; CDR3aa: CATSDATSGRANEQFF; d_gene: TRBD2; j_gene: TRBJ2-1; abundance: -; v_gene: TRBV24-1
CDR3nt: TGTGCCAGCAGCCCGACAGGGAACGCGCAAGAGACCCAGTACTTC; CDR3aa: CASSPTGNAQETQYF; d_gene: TRBD1; j_gene: TRBJ2-5; abundance: few; v_gene: TRBV5-5
CDR3nt: TGTGCCACCAGCTATGGGGGGGGTTACGAGCAGTACTTC; CDR3aa: CATSYGGGYEQYF; d_gene: TRBD2; j_gene: TRBJ2-7; abundance: -; v_gene: TRBV15
CDR3nt: TGCAGCGTTGTTCCGGGACAGGGGAGGCCCGAGCAGTACTTC; CDR3aa: CSVVPGQGRPEQYF; d_gene: TRBD1; j_gene: TRBJ2-7; abundance: -; v_gene: TRBV29-1